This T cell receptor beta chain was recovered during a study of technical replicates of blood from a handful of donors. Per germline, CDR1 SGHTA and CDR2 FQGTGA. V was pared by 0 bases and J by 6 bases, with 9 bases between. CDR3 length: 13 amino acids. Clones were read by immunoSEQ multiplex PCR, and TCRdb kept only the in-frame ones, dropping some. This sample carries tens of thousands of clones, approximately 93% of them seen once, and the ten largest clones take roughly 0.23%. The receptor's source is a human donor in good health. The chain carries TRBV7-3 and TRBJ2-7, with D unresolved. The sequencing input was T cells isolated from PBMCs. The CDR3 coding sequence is TGTGCCAGCAGCTTAACCCAGGTCACCGAGCAGTACTTC. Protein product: CASSLTQVTEQYF.